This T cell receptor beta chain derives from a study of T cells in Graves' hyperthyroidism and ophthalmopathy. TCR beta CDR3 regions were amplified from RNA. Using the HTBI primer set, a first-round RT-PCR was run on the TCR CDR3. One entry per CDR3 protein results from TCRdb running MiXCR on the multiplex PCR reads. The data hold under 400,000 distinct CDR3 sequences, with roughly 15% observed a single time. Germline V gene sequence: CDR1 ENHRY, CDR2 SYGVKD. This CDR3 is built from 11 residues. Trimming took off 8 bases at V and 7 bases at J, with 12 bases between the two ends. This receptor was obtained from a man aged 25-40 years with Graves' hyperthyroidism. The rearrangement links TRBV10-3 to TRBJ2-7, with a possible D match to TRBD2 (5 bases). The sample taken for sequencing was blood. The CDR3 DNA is TGTGCCATCCGGGGAGTGGGGGAGCAGTACTTC. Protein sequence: CAIRGVGEQYF.